This T cell receptor beta chain was identified during a study of radiation and T cells in renal cell carcinoma. Across the study: Nephrectomy followed 15 Gy stereotactic body radiation by 4 weeks. Study conclusions and caveats: Without pretreatment biopsies, baseline tumor clonotype presence was undetermined.

The time point: baseline pretreatment blood. As for treatment: 15 Gy SBRT to primary tumor, nephrectomy 4 weeks later. Serial blood draws occurred at baseline and 2 and 4 weeks post-SBRT. Clear cell pathology was present in this patient's renal cell carcinoma. CDR3 size: 16 residues. Germline V gene lookup returns CDR1 SGHTA and CDR2 FQGNSA. Deletions cut 3 bases from V and 0 bases from J, with 12 bases between. For this clone: Its specificity is unknown.

Method: immunoSEQ multiplex PCR; TCRdb's copy keeps in-frame clones and lacks some. The sample contains 150,000 or so clones, around 90% of which appear only once. The input for sequencing was blood, taken from a patient whose treatment included radiotherapy and nephrectomy. The origin of this receptor is a woman between 70 and 85 years old with renal cell carcinoma. This rearrangement joins TRBV7-2 to TRBJ1-3, with D uncertain. CDR3 in amino acids: CASSFGSLNSGNTIYF. As DNA, the CDR3 is TGTGCCAGCAGCTTTGGCAGCCTTAACTCTGGAAACACCATATATTTT.